The present T cell receptor (beta chain) was sequenced within a study of T cells after yellow fever vaccination. This CDR3 is built from 13 residues. Trimming cost V 7 bases and J 1 base, with 10 bases left between them. Germline values: CDR1 SEHNR, CDR2 FQNEAQ (reference sequence). TCRdb redid the calling of the 5' RACE reads with MiXCR, one entry per CDR3 protein. Among 250,000 to 400,000 distinct CDR3 sequences listed, 4.1% were seen once. This clonotype was seen a handful of times. The TCR originated in a man aged 18 to 30 who received the YFV17D yellow fever vaccine. The V gene is TRBV7-9, the J gene TRBJ2-5, with D possibly called TRBD1 or TRBD2 (6 bases each). The material was PBMCs, obtained 5 days after the yellow fever booster vaccination. CDR3 region: CASTSGAQETQYF. The CDR3 nucleotides read TGTGCCAGCACGTCGGGGGCCCAAGAGACCCAGTACTTC. The whole variable domain, filled in from reference TRBV7-9 and TRBJ2-5, reads DTGVSQNPRHKITKRGQNVTFRCDPISEHNRLYWYRQTLGQGPEFLTYFQNEAQLEKSRLLSDRFSAERPKGSFSTLEIQRTEQGDSAMYLCASTSGAQETQYFGPGTRLLVL.